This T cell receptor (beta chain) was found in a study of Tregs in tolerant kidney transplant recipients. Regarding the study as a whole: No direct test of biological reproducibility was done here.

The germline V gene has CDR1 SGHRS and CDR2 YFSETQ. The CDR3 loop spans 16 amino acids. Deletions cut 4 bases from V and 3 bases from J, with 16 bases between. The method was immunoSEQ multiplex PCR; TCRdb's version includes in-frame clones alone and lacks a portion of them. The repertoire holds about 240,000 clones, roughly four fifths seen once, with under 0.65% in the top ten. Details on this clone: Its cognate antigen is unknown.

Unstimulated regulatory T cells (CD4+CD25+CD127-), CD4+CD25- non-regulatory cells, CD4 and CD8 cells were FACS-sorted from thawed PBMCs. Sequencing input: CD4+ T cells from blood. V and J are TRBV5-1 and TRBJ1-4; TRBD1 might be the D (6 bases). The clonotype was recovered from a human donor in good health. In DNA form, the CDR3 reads TGCGCCAGCAGCCCCATCCCCCAGGGGTCTAATGAAAAACTGTTTTTT. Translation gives CASSPIPQGSNEKLFF.